One TCR beta chain is described in this entry. The antigen remains unidentified. The data stem from a study of blood T cells in healthy people across ages. A second PCR, run for about 7 to 12 cycles, used a sample-barcoded 5' primer plus a J-beta primer mix. TCRdb passed the 5' RACE reads through MiXCR, listing each CDR3 protein once. The repertoire holds about a million distinct CDR3 sequences, with 35% to 40% as singletons. With 0 bases removed from V and 2 bases from J, the gap between germline ends came to 14 bases. The germline CDR1 and CDR2 sequences are MNHEY and SVGEGT. The CDR3 runs 16 residues. Whole-study findings and limits: Across the age range, TCR beta diversity per million T cells fell in a roughly linear way. A strong correlation was seen between TCR beta diversity and naive T cell percentage.

The V call is TRBV6-2 or TRBV6-3, the J call TRBJ2-7; the D is unclear. The TCR sequence derives from a man aged 18 to 35 in good health. Sequencing was performed on blood. The CDR3 DNA is TGTGCCAGCAGTTACTCGACGAGCAGTTACCCCTACGAGCAGTACTTC. Protein product: CASSYSTSSYPYEQYF.